This T cell receptor (beta chain) was sequenced in a study of human T cells and chemical hapten exposure. Trimming cost V 4 bases and J 0 bases, with 11 bases left between them. The CDR3 has 15 amino acids. In germline, CDR1 is SGDLS, CDR2 YYNGEE. Time point denoted: patch test 1, 2 weeks after DPC sensitization. Described treatment: therapeutic diphenylcyclopropenone sensitization with weekly scalp DPC. TCRdb reprocessed the RACE reads via MiXCR and lists one record per CDR3 protein. This sample yields 350,000 or so distinct CDR3 sequences, of which under 9% are seen a single time; approximately 8.9% belongs to the top ten.

V gene TRBV9 combines with J gene TRBJ2-1; D not resolved. The TCR sequence derives from a woman under 30 with alopecia areata. Some clones in this sample may be carry-over from other donors' samples. The sample was whole blood, taken in connection with sensitization to the hapten diphenylcyclopropenone (DPC). The CDR3: CASSKDWSSYNEQFF. The CDR3 DNA reads as TGTGCCAGCAGCAAAGACTGGAGCTCCTACAATGAGCAGTTCTTC.